The next 10 T cell receptor beta chains were all read from a single sample in a study of shared clonotypes between healthy human individuals. Assay used: immunoSEQ multiplex PCR; TCRdb lists only in-frame clones, some missing. The sample holds 1 million to 1.2 million clones, approximately 77% seen once. Material for sequencing was memory CD4+ T cells from PBMCs. Subset noted: CD45RA-negative fraction. The receptors derive from a man aged 18 to 29 in good health. Some clones in this sample may be carry-over from other donors' samples.

This clone was counted only a few times. This likely traces to a read error, being one base from a far larger clone. The CDR3 here is CAPSRDEDEQYF. In nucleotides, the CDR3 is TGTGCCCCCAGCAGAGATGAGGACGAGCAGTACTTC. This sequence joins TRBV15 and TRBJ2-5; D is undetermined. The DNA end is a closer match to TRBJ2-7, so the J assignment may be wrong. The length of the CDR3 is 12 residues. Germline V lookup: CDR1 LNHNV, CDR2 YYDKDF (reference sequence).

The J gene is TRBJ2-7, the V gene TRBV27, with 7 bases fitting TRBD1. Per the germline V gene, CDR1 is MNHEY and CDR2 is SMNVEV (reference sequence). The trim removed 6 bases at V and 2 bases at J, leaving 10 bases unmatched. The CDR3 contains 15 residues. The CDR3 region is CASRGTARAAYEQYF. The CDR3 DNA reads TGTGCCAGCAGAGGGACAGCTCGGGCAGCCTACGAGCAGTACTTC.

This clone was detected only once. J is TRBJ2-1 and V is TRBV18; TRBD2 matches 9 bases. This CDR3 is built from 15 residues. V dropped 2 bases and J dropped 4; count of bases not matched to a gene: 3. CDR1 and CDR2 from the germline V gene are KGHSH and LQKENI. The DNA for the CDR3 is TGTGCCAGCTCACCAGCGCGGGAGGGTTACAATGAGCAGTTCTTC. This gives the protein CASSPAREGYNEQFF.

The rearrangement joins TRBV30 to TRBJ1-2, with no clear D. In germline, CDR1 is GTSNPN, CDR2 SVGIG (reference sequence). This CDR3 contains 13 residues. V lost 4 bases to trimming and J lost 5 bases, with 14 bases between them. The CDR3 DNA follows: TGTGCCTGGAAGAGGCCGGGGAATTATGGCTACACCTTC. It yields the protein CAWKRPGNYGYTF.

This sequence joins TRBV25-1 and TRBJ2-7; 8 bases are a match to TRBD1. The ends lost 10 bases at V and 3 bases at J; junction bases unmatched: 23. CDR3 length: 18 amino acids. Germline CDR1 is MGHDK and CDR2 is SYGVNS. CDR3 nucleotides: TGTGCCACCACTAGAGGACAGGGCCTTCCCCCCACCTTCTACGAGCAGTACTTC. Its protein is CATTRGQGLPPTFYEQYF.

J is TRBJ2-7 and V is TRBV19; D not certain. The germline V gene encodes CDR1 LNHDA and CDR2 SQIVND (reference sequence). The length of the CDR3 is 13 residues. Trimming pared 5 bases from V and 4 bases from J, leaving 12 bases between. The CDR3 spells CASSGAPRYEQYF. The DNA for the CDR3 is TGTGCCAGTAGTGGAGCCCCTCGGTACGAGCAGTACTTC.

The DNA of the CDR3 is TGTGCCAGCAGCTTGGGGGGAGCTGGCTACAATGAGCAGTTCTTC. Its protein is CASSLGGAGYNEQFF. The chain links TRBV5-4 to TRBJ2-1; the D gene is possibly TRBD2 (5 bases). CDR1 is SGHNT and CDR2 is YYREEE in the germline V gene (reference sequence). This CDR3 has 15 amino acids. The germline V and J ends were trimmed by 0 bases and 3 bases, with 10 bases remaining between them.

The gene calls are TRBV6-1 and TRBJ1-5; possibly TRBD1 for D (5 bases). Germline loops: CDR1 MNHNS, CDR2 SASEGT. This CDR3 has 16 amino acids. V shed 0 bases and J shed 5 bases, with 14 bases lying between them. CDR3 amino acids: CASSEAYGGWDQPQHF. As DNA, the CDR3 is TGTGCCAGCAGTGAAGCATATGGGGGGTGGGATCAGCCCCAGCATTTT.

The rearrangement uses TRBV5-1 and TRBJ2-7, with 9 nucleotides matching TRBD1. With V trimmed by 0 bases and J by 4 bases, 8 bases remained unmatched. CDR1 SGHRS and CDR2 YFSETQ come from the germline V gene. This CDR3 region has 16 residues. The CDR3 region is CASSLGPGQGSYEQYF. CDR3 nucleotide sequence: TGCGCCAGCAGCTTGGGACCGGGACAGGGCTCATACGAGCAGTACTTC.

V gene TRBV25-1 combines with J gene TRBJ2-7, with 8 bases aligning to TRBD1. CDR1 and CDR2 from the germline V gene are MGHDK and SYGVNS. With V trimmed by 6 bases and J by 2 bases, 9 bases remained unmatched. This CDR3 contains 15 residues. CDR3 nucleotide sequence: TGTGCCAGCAGCCTTTTCGGACAGGGTCCCTACGAGCAGTACTTC. Amino acid sequence: CASSLFGQGPYEQYF.